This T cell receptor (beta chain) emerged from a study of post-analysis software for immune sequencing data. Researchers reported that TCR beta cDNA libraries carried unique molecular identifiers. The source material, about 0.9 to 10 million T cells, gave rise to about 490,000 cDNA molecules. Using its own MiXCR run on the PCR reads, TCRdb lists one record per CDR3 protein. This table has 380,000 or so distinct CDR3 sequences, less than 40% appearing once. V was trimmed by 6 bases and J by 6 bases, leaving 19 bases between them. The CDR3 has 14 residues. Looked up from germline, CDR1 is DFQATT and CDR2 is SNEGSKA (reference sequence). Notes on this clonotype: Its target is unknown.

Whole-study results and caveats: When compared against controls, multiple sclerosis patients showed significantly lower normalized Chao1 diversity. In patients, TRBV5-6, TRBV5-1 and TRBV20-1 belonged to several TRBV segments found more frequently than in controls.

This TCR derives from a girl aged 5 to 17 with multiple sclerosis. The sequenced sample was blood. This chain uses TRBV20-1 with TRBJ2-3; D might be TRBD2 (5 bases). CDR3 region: CSAPESGDSDTQYF. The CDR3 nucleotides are TGCAGTGCCCCCGAGAGCGGTGATTCGGATACGCAGTATTTT.